The T cell receptor beta chain under discussion was sequenced for a study of naive CD8 T cells in extremely preterm neonates (TCRdb year 2017). Concerning the study at large: The abstract gives the adult participants' age range as 25-50 years, whereas the methods give 20-50 years. TCRbeta CDR3 repertoires of sorted naive CD8+ T cells were compared across four age groups: extremely preterm neonates, term neonates, young children and adults.

The peripheral blood donors were five healthy children aged about 15-56 months who were having elective routine surgery, plus five healthy nonsmoking adults. Healthy nonsmokers aged about 20-50 years, with a median age of approximately 37 years, were used as adult controls. A FACSAria III cell sorter was used to sort live, Annexin V-negative naive CD8+ T cells (CD3+CD8+CD45RA+CCR7+). Each sample yielded between roughly 20,000 and 100,000 sorted naive CD8+ T cells. Ficoll-Paque density gradient centrifugation was used to isolate mononuclear cells from diluted blood. Before sorting, mononuclear cells were cryopreserved in roughly 10% DMSO plus 90% FBS and kept long term at -150 degrees C. Thawed cells were stained with Annexin V and antibodies against CD3, CD8, CCR7 and CD45RA. The DNeasy Blood and Tissue Kit was used to extract genomic DNA from sorted cell pellets that had been snap-frozen. What the research found in general, with its limitations: Compared with all other age groups, preterm neonates showed significantly lower iChao1 richness (p < 0.05) along with an even clone distribution, indicating a less rich repertoire. As limitations, the authors pointed to a small sample size and variable productive template counts among preterm samples. Preterm CDR3s were shorter, with fewer N additions and less junctional trimming, and were closer to germline than those of older groups. A larger fraction of CDR3 nucleotide sequences was shared among preterm neonates (about 2.5%) than among term neonates (approximately 0.4%), young children (approximately 0.03%) and adults (approximately 0.01%). To track T cell development within individuals, the authors urged prospective longitudinal studies of preterm and term neonates.

CDR1 and CDR2 are drawn from the germline V gene (reference sequence): MNHNY, SVGAGI. Inclusive of the bounding cysteine and phenylalanine, the CDR3 is 14 residues long. Only CDR3 DNA remains: 42 bases, in frame from the first base. Clipping removes 7 bases from V and 1 base from J, with 6 as the unmatched junction base count. For this clone: The antigen it binds to is not known. Base qualities are not recorded, but no much larger clone differs from it by a single base.

TCRbeta CDR3 regions were amplified from genomic DNA by a two-step, bias-controlled multiplex PCR. Primers specific for every TRBV and TRBJ gene segment were used in the multiplex PCR. TCRbeta repertoire data were generated with the immunoSEQ Assay. Per the original workflow: A relative-frequency ratio and a modified nearest-neighbor algorithm were applied to filter and cluster reads so that closely related sequences were merged. The V, D and J gene assignments for CDR3 sequences were based on IMGT annotation. Template counts were quantified against synthetic TCR CDR3 analog sequences and normalized for PCR amplification bias. Only unique productive sequences, defined as in-frame CDR3 sequences lacking stop codons, were included in the analyses. The immunoSEQ Analyzer software was used to compute clonality, defined as 1 minus Pielou's evenness, and iChao1 richness. Statistical tests were run in JMP, with either Student's t-test or a non-parametric test chosen according to Shapiro-Wilk normality results. Here the immuneACCESS table is served through TCRdb, limited to in-frame sequences with V and J called. Missing clones are a known gap in these copies; in checked studies unresolved V genes cover under half, and the rest lacks a known reason. That table is the source of V, J and clone size, and D and trimming were worked out from the DNA. In this sample the table shows about 7,900 clones, 95% to 98% of which occur a single time. The ten top clones hold roughly 2.8% of the sample.

This clonotype was obtained from a human donor in good health. Here the chain combines TRBV6-6 and TRBJ1-1; TRBD1 agrees with 7 junctional bases. Sequencing input: naive CD8+ T cells from blood. CDR3 protein: CASTMTGRNTEAFF. The nucleotide sequence is given as TGTGCCAGCACCATGACAGGGAGGAACACTGAAGCTTTCTTT.